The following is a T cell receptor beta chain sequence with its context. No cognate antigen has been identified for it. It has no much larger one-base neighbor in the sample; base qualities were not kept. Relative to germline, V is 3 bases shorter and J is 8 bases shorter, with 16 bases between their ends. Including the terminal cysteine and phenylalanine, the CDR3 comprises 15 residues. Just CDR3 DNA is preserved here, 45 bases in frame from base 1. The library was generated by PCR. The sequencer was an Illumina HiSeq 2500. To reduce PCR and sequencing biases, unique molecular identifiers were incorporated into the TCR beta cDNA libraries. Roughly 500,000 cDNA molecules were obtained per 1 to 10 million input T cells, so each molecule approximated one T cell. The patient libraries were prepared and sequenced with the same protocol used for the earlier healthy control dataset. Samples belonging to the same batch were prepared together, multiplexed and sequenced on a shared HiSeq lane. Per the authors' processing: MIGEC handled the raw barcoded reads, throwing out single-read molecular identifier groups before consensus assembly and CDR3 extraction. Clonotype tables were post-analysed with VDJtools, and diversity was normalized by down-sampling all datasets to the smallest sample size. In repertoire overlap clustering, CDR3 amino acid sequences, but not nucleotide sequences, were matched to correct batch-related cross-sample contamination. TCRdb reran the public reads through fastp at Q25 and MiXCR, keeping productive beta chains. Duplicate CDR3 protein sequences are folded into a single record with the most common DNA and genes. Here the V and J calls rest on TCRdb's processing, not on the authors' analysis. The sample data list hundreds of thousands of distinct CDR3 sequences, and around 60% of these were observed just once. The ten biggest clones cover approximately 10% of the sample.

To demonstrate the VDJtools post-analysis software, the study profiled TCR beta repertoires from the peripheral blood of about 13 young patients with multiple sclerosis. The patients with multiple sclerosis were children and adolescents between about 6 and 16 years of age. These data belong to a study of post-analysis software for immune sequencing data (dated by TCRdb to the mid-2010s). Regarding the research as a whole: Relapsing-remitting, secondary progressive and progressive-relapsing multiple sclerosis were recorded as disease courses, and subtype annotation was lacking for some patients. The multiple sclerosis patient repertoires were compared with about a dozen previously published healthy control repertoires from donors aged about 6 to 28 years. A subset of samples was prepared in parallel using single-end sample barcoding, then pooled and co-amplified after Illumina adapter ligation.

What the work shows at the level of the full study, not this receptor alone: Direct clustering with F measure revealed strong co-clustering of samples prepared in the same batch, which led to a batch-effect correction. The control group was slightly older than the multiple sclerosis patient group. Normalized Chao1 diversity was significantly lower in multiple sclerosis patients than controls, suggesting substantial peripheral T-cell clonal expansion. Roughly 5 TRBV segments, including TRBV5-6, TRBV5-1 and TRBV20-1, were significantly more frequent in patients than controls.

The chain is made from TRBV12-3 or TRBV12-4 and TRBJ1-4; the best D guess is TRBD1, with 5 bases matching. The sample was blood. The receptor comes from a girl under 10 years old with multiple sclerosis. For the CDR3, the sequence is CASSFKRQGNEKLFF. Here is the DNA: TGTGCCAGCAGTTTTAAGAGGCAGGGAAACGAAAAACTGTTTTTT.